This is a list of T cell receptor beta chains from one sample in a study of beta chain features in type 1 diabetes. Libraries were prepared by immunoSEQ multiplex PCR; TCRdb keeps only in-frame clonotypes and omits some of them. The table lists almost 350,000 clones, 9.3% of them singletons, with around 1% in the top ten. The sequencing input was central memory CD4+ T cells from blood. The receptors were gathered from a man aged 25-45 years with type 1 diabetes. Both conserved end residues are part of each CDR3. D genes are given only for firm matches. Expanded clones are given a class, and other clones once, few, many or no size at all.

TRBV6-5	NA	few	TRBJ2-5	CASSYPGTPGTQYF	TGTGCCAGCAGTTACCCCGGGACCCCGGGGACCCAGTACTTC
TRBV25-1	NA	NA	TRBJ2-3	CATGEAVDTQYF	TGTGCCACGGGCGAGGCAGTGGATACGCAGTATTTT
TRBV6-6	TRBD1	NA	TRBJ2-3	CASRPGQNTDTQYF	TGTGCCAGCAGACCGGGACAGAACACAGATACGCAGTATTTT
TRBV28	NA	NA	TRBJ1-4	CASSYLGSTNEKLFF	TGTGCCAGCAGCTACCTGGGCTCAACTAATGAAAAACTGTTTTTT
TRBV5-1	NA	NA	TRBJ1-1	CASSQETPGGTEAFF	TGCGCCAGCAGCCAGGAGACTCCTGGGGGTACTGAAGCTTTCTTT
TRBV29-1	NA	NA	TRBJ1-1	CSVEQGRNTEAFF	TGCAGCGTAGAACAGGGAAGGAACACTGAAGCTTTCTTT
TRBV2	TRBD2	few	TRBJ2-3	CASSLGGATADTQYF	TGTGCCAGCAGTCTCGGGGGGGCCACCGCAGATACGCAGTATTTT
TRBV10-3	NA	few	TRBJ1-3	CAIWPGAGNTIYF	TGTGCCATCTGGCCCGGAGCTGGAAACACCATATATTTT
TRBV9	NA	few	TRBJ2-7	CASSGGSSSYEQYF	TGTGCCAGCAGCGGGGGCAGCAGCTCCTACGAGCAGTACTTC
TRBV11-2	NA	few	TRBJ2-7	CASSLRETEEQYF	TGTGCCAGCAGCTTACGGGAGACAGAAGAGCAGTACTTC
TRBV5-1	TRBD2	few	TRBJ2-2	CASSLSAGEAGELFF	TGCGCCAGCAGCTTGTCGGCGGGGGAGGCCGGGGAGCTGTTTTTT
TRBV29-1	TRBD1	few	TRBJ1-4	CSVGGGQSSEKLFF	TGCAGCGTTGGAGGGGGACAGTCATCCGAAAAACTGTTTTTT
TRBV25-1	NA	NA	TRBJ1-4	CASSDVIADNEKLFF	TGTGCCAGCAGTGATGTGATTGCCGATAATGAAAAACTGTTTTTT
TRBV9	TRBD1	NA	TRBJ1-4	CASSVEDQGASKLFF	TGTGCCAGCAGCGTAGAAGATCAGGGGGCCTCTAAACTGTTTTTT
TRBV9	NA	few	TRBJ1-1	CASSTDVGRTEAFF	TGTGCCAGCAGCACCGATGTGGGGCGGACTGAAGCTTTCTTT
TRBV29-1	NA	few	TRBJ2-5	CSVEGTEETQYF	TGCAGCGTTGAAGGGACCGAAGAGACCCAGTACTTC
TRBV7-2	NA	few	TRBJ1-2	CASSLQGDYGYTF	TGTGCCAGCAGCTTGCAGGGCGACTATGGCTACACCTTC
TRBV5-1	NA	few	TRBJ2-2	CASSLAQAAGELFF	TGCGCCAGCAGCTTGGCCCAGGCTGCGGGGGAGCTGTTTTTT
TRBV28	NA	few	TRBJ1-2	CASRYPTGGYTF	TGTGCCAGCAGATACCCTACAGGGGGCTACACCTTC
TRBV7-2	NA	NA	TRBJ2-1	CASSLGRPAGYNEQFF	TGTGCCAGCAGCTTAGGCCGGCCCGCCGGGTACAATGAGCAGTTCTTC
TRBV4-2	TRBD2	few	TRBJ2-1	CASSQATSGGARGQFF	TGTGCCAGCAGCCAAGCGACTAGCGGGGGGGCCAGAGGACAGTTCTTC
TRBV27	NA	NA	TRBJ2-7	CASSFIGQGGYEQYF	TGTGCCAGCAGTTTTATCGGGCAGGGCGGCTACGAGCAGTACTTC
TRBV5-4	NA	NA	TRBJ1-5	CASSEDWGQPQHF	TGTGCCAGCAGCGAGGACTGGGGTCAGCCCCAGCATTTT
TRBV28	NA	NA	TRBJ1-5	CASSFTGYNQPQHF	TGTGCCAGCAGTTTTACAGGTTACAATCAGCCCCAGCATTTT
TRBV27	TRBD1	NA	TRBJ1-5	CASSLLGGAGFQPQHF	TGTGCCAGCAGTTTGTTAGGGGGCGCAGGGTTCCAGCCCCAGCATTTT
TRBV4-3	TRBD2	few	TRBJ2-3	CASSQGVAGKTDTQYF	TGCGCCAGCAGCCAAGGCGTAGCGGGGAAGACAGATACGCAGTATTTT
TRBV10-1	TRBD2	few	TRBJ2-1	CASSGPNGGVDEQFF	TGCGCCAGCAGTGGTCCGAACGGGGGGGTAGATGAGCAGTTCTTC
TRBV7-6	NA	few	TRBJ2-7	CASGQRDYEQYF	TGTGCCAGCGGTCAAAGGGACTACGAGCAGTACTTC
TRBV29-1	NA	NA	TRBJ1-5	CSALLGHPEGNQPQHF	TGCAGCGCCTTGCTTGGACACCCGGAGGGCAATCAGCCCCAGCATTTT
TRBV7-9	NA	NA	TRBJ1-2	CASSLALTDYGYTF	TGTGCCAGCAGCTTAGCGTTAACAGACTATGGCTACACCTTC
TRBV4-3	NA	few	TRBJ1-5	CASSQDRRQPQHF	TGCGCCAGCAGCCAAGATCGGCGTCAGCCCCAGCATTTT
TRBV7-6	NA	NA	TRBJ2-2	CASSLSANKNTGELFF	TGTGCCAGCAGCTTATCAGCGAACAAAAACACCGGGGAGCTGTTTTTT
TRBV7-9	TRBD1	NA	TRBJ1-4	CASSLRQGESEKLFF	TGTGCCAGCAGCTTACGGCAGGGGGAGAGTGAAAAACTGTTTTTT
TRBV6-5	NA	few	TRBJ2-5	CASAGGGWGSQYF	TGTGCCAGCGCCGGAGGGGGCTGGGGGTCCCAGTACTTC
TRBV7-8	NA	NA	TRBJ1-1	CASSLGAGVDTEAFF	TGTGCCAGCAGCTTAGGAGCAGGTGTGGACACTGAAGCTTTCTTT
TRBV21-1	NA	NA	TRBJ2-7	CASSKSGRYLTYEQYF	TGTGCCAGCAGCAAAAGTGGCAGGTACTTAACCTACGAGCAGTACTTC
TRBV29-1	TRBD1	NA	TRBJ2-1	CSVGGTGINNEQFF	TGCAGCGTTGGGGGGACAGGTATCAACAATGAGCAGTTCTTC
TRBV14	NA	many	TRBJ2-1	CASSQVNMNEQFF	TGTGCCAGCAGCCAAGTAAATATGAATGAGCAGTTCTTC
TRBV9	NA	NA	TRBJ2-2	CASSVVAGVTGELFF	TGTGCCAGCAGCGTAGTAGCAGGGGTCACCGGGGAGCTGTTTTTT
TRBV7-9	TRBD2	few	TRBJ2-3	CASSLDRGVGTDTQYF	TGTGCCAGCAGCTTAGACCGGGGGGTGGGCACAGATACGCAGTATTTT
TRBV7-9	NA	many	TRBJ1-5	CASSAINSNQPQHF	TGTGCCAGCAGCGCAATTAATAGCAATCAGCCCCAGCATTTT
TRBV6-6	NA	NA	TRBJ1-4	CASSYTDGATNEKLFF	TGTGCCAGCAGTTATACGGACGGTGCAACTAATGAAAAACTGTTTTTT
TRBV5-1	NA	NA	TRBJ1-4	CASSTEGVGEKLFF	TGCGCCAGCAGCACGGAAGGGGTGGGTGAAAAACTGTTTTTT
TRBV27	TRBD2	few	TRBJ2-7	CASSKTSGGALEQYF	TGTGCCAGCAGTAAAACTAGCGGGGGGGCGCTTGAGCAGTACTTC
TRBV18	NA	few	TRBJ2-5	CASSPNRNQETQYF	TGTGCCAGCTCACCAAACAGGAATCAAGAGACCCAGTACTTC
TRBV18	TRBD1	few	TRBJ2-5	CASSPGTEETQYF	TGTGCCAGCTCACCTGGGACAGAAGAGACCCAGTACTTC
TRBV28	NA	few	TRBJ1-5	CASSVEQPQHF	TGTGCCAGCAGTGTTGAACAGCCCCAGCATTTT
TRBV18	NA	NA	TRBJ1-2	CASSPPTTGMGGYTF	TGTGCCAGCTCACCACCGACCACAGGGATGGGTGGCTACACCTTC
TRBV5-1	TRBD1	few	TRBJ1-2	CASSSSGQRTYGYTF	TGCGCCAGCAGCTCCTCGGGACAGCGGACCTATGGCTACACCTTC
TRBV19	NA	NA	TRBJ1-5	CASSDQGSYQPQHF	TGTGCCAGTAGTGACCAGGGAAGTTATCAGCCCCAGCATTTT
TRBV7-2	NA	NA	TRBJ1-3	CASSLDRGHSGNTIYF	TGTGCCAGCAGCTTAGATAGGGGCCACTCTGGAAACACCATATATTTT
TRBV14	NA	few	TRBJ2-2	CASSQVIQANTGELFF	TGTGCCAGCAGCCAAGTTATCCAGGCGAACACCGGGGAGCTGTTTTTT
TRBV5-1	NA	few	TRBJ2-3	CASSLEAREVDTQYF	TGCGCCAGCAGCTTGGAGGCCAGGGAAGTAGATACGCAGTATTTT
TRBV6-5	TRBD1	few	TRBJ2-1	CASSAPGQGHNEQFF	TGTGCCAGCAGCGCACCGGGACAGGGCCACAATGAGCAGTTCTTC
TRBV6-5	NA	NA	TRBJ2-4	CASRAGAKNIQYF	TGTGCCAGCAGGGCAGGTGCCAAAAACATTCAGTACTTC
TRBV5-1	NA	NA	TRBJ2-7	CASSTGVGINEQYF	TGCGCCAGCAGCACTGGGGTAGGGATTAACGAGCAGTACTTC
TRBV7-2	TRBD1	many	TRBJ2-5	CASSLVGRGPETQYF	TGTGCCAGCAGCTTAGTGGGCAGGGGGCCAGAGACCCAGTACTTC
TRBV13	NA	NA	TRBJ1-4	CASSLSDSPTNEKLFF	TGTGCCAGCAGCCTTTCGGACAGCCCAACTAATGAAAAACTGTTTTTT
TRBV7-2	NA	NA	TRBJ1-2	CASSFGTDFSGYGYTF	TGTGCCAGCAGCTTCGGGACGGACTTTTCGGGCTATGGCTACACCTTC
TRBV7-9	NA	NA	TRBJ1-2	CASSPKGTAPYGYTF	TGTGCCAGCAGTCCTAAAGGGACGGCCCCTTATGGCTACACCTTC